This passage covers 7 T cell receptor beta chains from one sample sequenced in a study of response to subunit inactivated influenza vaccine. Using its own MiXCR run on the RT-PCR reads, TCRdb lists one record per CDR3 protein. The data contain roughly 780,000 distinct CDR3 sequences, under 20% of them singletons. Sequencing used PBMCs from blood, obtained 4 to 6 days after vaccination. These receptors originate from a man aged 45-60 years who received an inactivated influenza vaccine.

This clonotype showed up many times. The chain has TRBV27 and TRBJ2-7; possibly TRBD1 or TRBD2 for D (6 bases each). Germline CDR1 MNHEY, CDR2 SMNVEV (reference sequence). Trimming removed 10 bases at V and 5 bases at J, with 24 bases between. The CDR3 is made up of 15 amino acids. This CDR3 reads CATKAGWGAGNEQYF. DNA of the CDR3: TGTGCCACCAAAGCCGGATGGGGGGCTGGTAACGAGCAGTACTTC.

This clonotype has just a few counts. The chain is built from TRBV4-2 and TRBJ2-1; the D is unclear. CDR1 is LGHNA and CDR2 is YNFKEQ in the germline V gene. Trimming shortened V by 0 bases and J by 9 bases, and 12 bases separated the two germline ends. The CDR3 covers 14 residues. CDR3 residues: CASSQDQILGEQFF. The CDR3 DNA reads TGTGCCAGCAGCCAAGACCAGATCCTAGGTGAGCAGTTCTTC.

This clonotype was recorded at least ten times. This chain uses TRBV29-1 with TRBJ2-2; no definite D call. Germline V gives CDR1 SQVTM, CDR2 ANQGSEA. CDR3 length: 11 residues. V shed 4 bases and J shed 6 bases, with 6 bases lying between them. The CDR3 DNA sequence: TGCAGCGTTGGAGGAGCCGGGGAGCTGTTTTTT. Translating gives CSVGGAGELFF.

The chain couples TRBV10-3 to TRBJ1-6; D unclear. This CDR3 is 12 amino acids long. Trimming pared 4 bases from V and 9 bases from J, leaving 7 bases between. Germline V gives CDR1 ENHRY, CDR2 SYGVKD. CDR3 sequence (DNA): TGTGCCATCAGTGTCTCAACTTCACCCCTCCACTTT. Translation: CAISVSTSPLHF.

The CDR3 sequence: CASSLSQGLAYEQYF. The CDR3 DNA reads TGTGCCAGCAGCTTATCACAGGGGCTCGCCTACGAGCAGTACTTC. J is TRBJ2-7 and V is TRBV7-2; 7 nucleotides agree with TRBD1. CDR1 is SGHTA and CDR2 is FQGNSA in the germline V gene. The V gene end was trimmed by 2 bases and the J gene end by 2 bases; junction bases not matched to a gene: 6. The CDR3 has 15 amino acids.

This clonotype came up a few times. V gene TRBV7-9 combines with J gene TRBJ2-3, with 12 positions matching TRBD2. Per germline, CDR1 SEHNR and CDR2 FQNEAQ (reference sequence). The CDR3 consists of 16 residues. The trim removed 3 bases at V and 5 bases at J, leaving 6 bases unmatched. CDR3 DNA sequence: TGTGCCAGCAGCTTGCTAGCGGGGGGGCCTGGAGATACGCAGTATTTT. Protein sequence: CASSLLAGGPGDTQYF.

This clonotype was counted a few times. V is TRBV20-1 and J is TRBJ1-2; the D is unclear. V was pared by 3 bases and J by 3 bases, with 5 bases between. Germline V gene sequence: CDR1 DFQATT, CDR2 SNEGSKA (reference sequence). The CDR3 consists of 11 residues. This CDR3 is CSASQDYGYTF. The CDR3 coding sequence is TGCAGTGCTAGCCAGGACTATGGCTACACCTTC.